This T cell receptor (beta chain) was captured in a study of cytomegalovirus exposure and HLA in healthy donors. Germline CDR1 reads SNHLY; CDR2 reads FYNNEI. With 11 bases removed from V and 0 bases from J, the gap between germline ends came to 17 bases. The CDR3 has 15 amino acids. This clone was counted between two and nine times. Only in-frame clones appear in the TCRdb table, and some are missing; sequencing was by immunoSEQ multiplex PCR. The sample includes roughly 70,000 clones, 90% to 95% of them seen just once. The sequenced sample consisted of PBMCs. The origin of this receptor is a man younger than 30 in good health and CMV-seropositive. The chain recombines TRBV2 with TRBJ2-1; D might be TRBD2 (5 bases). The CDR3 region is CAGESLRSSYNEQFF. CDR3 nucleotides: TGTGCCGGGGAGAGCCTCAGGAGCTCCTACAATGAGCAGTTCTTC.